This T cell receptor beta chain was documented in a study of CD8 T cells in Susac syndrome. Whole-study findings and limits: The authors acknowledged that the study's TCR sequencing and HLA analysis involved relatively few individuals.

The CD8+ and CD4+ T cells were isolated magnetically using a negative isolation approach, whereas the TEMRA cells were enriched by FACS. With random hexamers, reverse transcription was performed on about 0.5 to 1 ug of RNA. A multiplex approach, immunoSEQ multiplex PCR, amplified TCR beta CDR3 across 54 Vbeta and 13 Jbeta. One entry per CDR3 protein, called by TCRdb with MiXCR from the immunoSEQ multiplex PCR reads. The profile shows under 200,000 distinct CDR3 sequences, roughly 95% of them singletons. Concerning this clonotype: The target antigen is unknown.

The CDR3 covers 11 residues. The V gene's germline CDR1 is MNHEY and CDR2 SVGAGI. V was trimmed by 9 bases and J by 0 bases, leaving 6 bases between them. The material sequenced was CD8+ T cells from PBMCs. The sequence was collected from a human donor with multiple sclerosis. The chain recombines TRBV6-5 with TRBJ2-7; D remains unclear. CDR3: CASWDSYEQYF. The CDR3 DNA is TGTGCCAGTTGGGACTCCTACGAGCAGTACTTC.